This T cell receptor beta chain was sequenced for a study of blood T cell repertoires in COVID-19. The germline V gene has CDR1 LNHDA and CDR2 SQIVND (reference sequence). With V trimmed by 5 bases and J by 4 bases, 8 bases remained unmatched. The CDR3 is made up of 16 amino acids. Participants' reported clinical history set cohort assignment. Original analysis: Using reference gene primer amplification, nucleated cell counts were estimated. Sequencing used immunoSEQ multiplex PCR; TCRdb keeps in-frame clones, though not all of them. V and J calls plus clone size are reproduced from that table; the DNA served to infer D and trimming. Of hundreds of thousands of clones in the sample, just over 85% are singletons; the top ten hold around 1.7%.

Sequencing input: PBMCs or T cells enriched from blood (not recorded which). The chain uses TRBV19 and TRBJ2-3; 11 bases match TRBD2. The TCR originated in a man aged 40-50 years who had recovered from COVID-19. This CDR3 is CASSGPLAGVADTQYF. Written as DNA, the CDR3 is TGTGCCAGTAGTGGACCACTAGCGGGAGTTGCAGATACGCAGTATTTT.